Below, 5 T cell receptor beta chains from the same sample are listed, as sequenced in a study of identical twins. TCRdb re-called the 5' RACE reads with MiXCR, one entry per CDR3 protein. The sample holds over 200,000 distinct CDR3 sequences, about 6.7% seen once. The same data also contributed to another study, on T cells expressing NK-cell markers.

The sequenced sample consisted of CD8+ T cells sorted from blood. Receptors originate from a woman aged 18-29 years in good health.

The chain employs TRBV12-5 and TRBJ1-1; D is possibly TRBD1 (6 bases). Looked up from germline, CDR1 is LGHNT and CDR2 is FRNRAP. V gave up 7 bases and J gave up 2 bases, with 11 bases separating them. This CDR3 is 13 amino acids long. Written as DNA, the CDR3 is TGTGCTAGTGCCCTGGACAGAAACACTGAAGCTTTCTTT. Protein sequence: CASALDRNTEAFF.

This clonotype appeared many times. This rearrangement joins TRBV7-2 to TRBJ2-7, with D possibly being TRBD1 or TRBD2 (7 bases each). This CDR3 region has 15 residues. Germline loops: CDR1 SGHTA, CDR2 FQGNSA. Trimming stripped 4 bases from V and 4 bases from J, with 17 bases between. CDR3 in DNA: TGTGCCAGCAGCTGGCGGCAGGGGGGGATTTACGAGCAGTACTTC. Its translation: CASSWRQGGIYEQYF.

This clonotype turned up a few times. V usage is TRBV5-1 and J usage is TRBJ2-7, with TRBD1 matching 9 bases. The ends lost 5 bases at V and 3 bases at J; junction bases unmatched: 15. CDR3 size: 17 residues. The germline CDR1 and CDR2 sequences are SGHRS and YFSETQ. The CDR3 is CASRATGGGNQDYEQYF. The DNA of the CDR3 is TGCGCCAGCAGAGCAACAGGGGGCGGCAACCAAGACTACGAGCAGTACTTC.

In this sample, this clonotype turned up many times. This chain joins TRBV2 and TRBJ2-3; a weak D match, TRBD2 (6 bases). From germline, CDR1 is SNHLY and CDR2 FYNNEI. Trimming cost V 6 bases and J 0 bases, with 16 bases left between them. The CDR3 is made up of 16 amino acids. CDR3 amino acids: CASSKALAPSTDTQYF. CDR3 DNA: TGTGCCAGCAGCAAAGCCCTAGCGCCTAGCACAGATACGCAGTATTTT.

The chain couples TRBV9 to TRBJ1-4; perhaps TRBD1 as D (5 bases). Germline CDR1 and CDR2: SGDLS and YYNGEE. The CDR3 runs to 14 residues. Trimming pared 0 bases from V and 11 bases from J, leaving 14 bases between. The CDR3 sequence: CASSVGGNVGKLFF. CDR3 bases: TGTGCCAGCAGCGTAGGGGGGAACGTGGGGAAACTGTTTTTT.